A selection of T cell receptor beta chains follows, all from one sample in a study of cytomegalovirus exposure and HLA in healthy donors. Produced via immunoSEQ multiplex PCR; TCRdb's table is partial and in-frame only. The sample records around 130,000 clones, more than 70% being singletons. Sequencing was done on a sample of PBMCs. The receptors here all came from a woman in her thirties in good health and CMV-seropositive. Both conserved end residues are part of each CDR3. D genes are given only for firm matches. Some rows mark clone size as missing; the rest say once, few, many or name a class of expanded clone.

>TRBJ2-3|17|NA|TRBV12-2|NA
CASRLVFGSEGTDTQYF
TGTGCAAGTCGCTTAGTCTTCGGGAGTGAGGGCACAGATACGCAGTATTTT
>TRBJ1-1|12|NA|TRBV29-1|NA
CSVDGRDTEAFF
TGCAGCGTTGACGGCAGGGACACTGAAGCTTTCTTT
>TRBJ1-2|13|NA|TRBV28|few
CASKAGATYGYTF
TGTGCCAGCAAAGCAGGGGCGACCTATGGCTACACCTTC
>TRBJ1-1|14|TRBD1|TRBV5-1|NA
CASSSTGQAAEAFF
TGCGCCAGCAGCTCCACCGGACAGGCTGCTGAAGCTTTCTTT
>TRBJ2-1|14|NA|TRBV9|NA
CASSSQNRRNEQFF
TGTGCCAGCAGCTCCCAAAATAGGAGGAATGAGCAGTTCTTC
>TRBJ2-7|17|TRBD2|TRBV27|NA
CASSNQPGLAGGYEQYF
TGTGCCAGCAGCAATCAACCGGGACTAGCGGGAGGGTACGAGCAGTACTTC
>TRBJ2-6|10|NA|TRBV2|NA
CAVGPNVLTF
TGTGCCGTGGGGCCCAACGTCCTGACTTTC
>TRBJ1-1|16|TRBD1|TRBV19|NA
CASSPDRGRLNTEAFF
TGTGCCAGTAGTCCAGACAGGGGGAGACTGAACACTGAAGCTTTCTTT
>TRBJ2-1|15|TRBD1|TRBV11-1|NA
CASSLGQLSYNEQFF
TGTGCCAGCAGCTTGGGACAGCTATCCTACAATGAGCAGTTCTTC
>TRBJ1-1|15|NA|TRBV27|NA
CASSLVMSGGTEAFF
TGTGCCAGCAGTTTAGTGATGAGCGGGGGCACTGAAGCTTTCTTT
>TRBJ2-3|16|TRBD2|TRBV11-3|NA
CASSLGLAGGTDTQYF
TGTGCCAGCAGCTTAGGACTAGCGGGGGGCACAGATACGCAGTATTTT
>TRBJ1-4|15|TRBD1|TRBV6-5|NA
CASRRTGPRGEKLFF
TGTGCCAGCAGACGGACAGGCCCGAGGGGTGAAAAACTGTTTTTT
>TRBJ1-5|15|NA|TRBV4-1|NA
CASSQGVGVNQPQHF
TGCGCCAGCAGCCAAGGGGTAGGGGTCAATCAGCCCCAGCATTTT
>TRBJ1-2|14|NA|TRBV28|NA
CASSLLRIGDGYTF
TGTGCCAGCAGTTTATTGAGGATCGGGGATGGCTACACCTTC
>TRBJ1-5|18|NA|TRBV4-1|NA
CASSYPPHFTDSNQPQHF
TGCGCCAGCAGCTACCCCCCCCACTTTACCGATAGCAATCAGCCCCAGCATTTT
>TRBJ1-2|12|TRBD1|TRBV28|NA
CASSSQGYGYTF
TGTGCCAGCAGTTCACAGGGGTATGGCTACACCTTC
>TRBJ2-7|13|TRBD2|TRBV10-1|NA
CASQRENHGEQYF
TGCGCCAGCCAGCGGGAGAACCACGGCGAGCAGTACTTC
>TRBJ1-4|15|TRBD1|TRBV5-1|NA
CASSGVGTGYEKLFF
TGCGCCAGCAGCGGCGTCGGGACAGGGTATGAAAAACTGTTTTTT
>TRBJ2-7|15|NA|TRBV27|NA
CASSSGSGAWYEQYF
TGTGCCAGCAGTTCGGGGTCGGGTGCCTGGTACGAGCAGTACTTC
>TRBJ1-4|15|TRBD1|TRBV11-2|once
CASSSVRGTVEKLFF
TGTGCCAGCAGCTCCGTCAGGGGGACGGTTGAAAAACTGTTTTTT
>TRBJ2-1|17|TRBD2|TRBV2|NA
CASSDHGGGLAGAEQFF
TGTGCCAGCAGTGATCATGGCGGGGGACTAGCGGGAGCTGAGCAGTTCTTC
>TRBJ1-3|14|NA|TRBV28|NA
CASSTTRSGNTIYF
TGTGCCAGCAGCACCACGAGATCTGGAAACACCATATATTTT
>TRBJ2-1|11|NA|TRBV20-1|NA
CSAEGRNEQFF
TGCAGTGCTGAGGGGAGGAATGAGCAGTTCTTC
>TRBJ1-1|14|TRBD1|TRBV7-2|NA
CASSLGGGRAEAFF
TGTGCCAGCAGCTTAGGAGGGGGCAGAGCTGAAGCTTTCTTT
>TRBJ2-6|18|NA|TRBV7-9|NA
CASSPSQALPSGANVLTF
TGTGCCAGCAGCCCATCCCAGGCGCTCCCCTCTGGGGCCAACGTCCTGACTTTC
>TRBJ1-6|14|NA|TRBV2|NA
CASSEVGDNSPLHF
TGTGCCAGCAGTGAAGTAGGGGATAATTCACCCCTCCACTTT
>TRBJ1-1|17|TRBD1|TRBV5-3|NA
CARSSEGGQGRYTEAFF
TGTGCCAGAAGCTCGGAAGGCGGACAGGGGAGATACACTGAAGCTTTCTTT
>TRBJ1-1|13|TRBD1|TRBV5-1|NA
CASVGQPNTEAFF
TGCGCCAGCGTGGGACAGCCGAACACTGAAGCTTTCTTT
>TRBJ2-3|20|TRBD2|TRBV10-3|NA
CAISESNAPGLAQPGDTQYF
TGTGCCATCAGTGAGTCGAACGCTCCCGGACTAGCCCAACCGGGGGATACGCAGTATTTT
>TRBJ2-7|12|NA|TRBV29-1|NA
CSVGAGGYEQYF
TGCAGCGTTGGGGCAGGGGGGTACGAGCAGTACTTC
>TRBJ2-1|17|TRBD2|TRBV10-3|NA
CAISSSILAGTYNEQFF
TGTGCCATCAGCTCCTCTATACTAGCGGGAACCTACAATGAGCAGTTCTTC
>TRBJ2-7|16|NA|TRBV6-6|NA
CASSYSIARPSYEQYF
TGTGCCAGCAGTTACTCGATCGCTAGGCCCTCCTACGAGCAGTACTTC
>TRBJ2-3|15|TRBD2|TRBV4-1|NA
CASSQDRGGVDTQYF
TGCGCCAGCAGCCAAGATCGGGGGGGTGTAGATACGCAGTATTTT
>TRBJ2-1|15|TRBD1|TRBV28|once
CATTGEGSGLNEQFF
TGTGCCACGACAGGGGAAGGGAGCGGGCTCAATGAGCAGTTCTTC
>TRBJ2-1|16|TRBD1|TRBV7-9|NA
CASSFQPGQGAVEQFF
TGTGCCAGCAGCTTCCAGCCCGGACAGGGGGCGGTTGAGCAGTTCTTC
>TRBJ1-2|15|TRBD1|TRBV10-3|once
CAISEGTGEGYGYTF
TGTGCCATCAGTGAGGGGACAGGGGAAGGCTATGGCTACACCTTC
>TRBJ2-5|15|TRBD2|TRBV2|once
CASSAQGGGEGTQYF
TGTGCCAGCAGTGCCCAGGGCGGGGGGGAAGGGACCCAGTACTTC
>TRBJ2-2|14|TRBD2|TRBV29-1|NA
CSVGRLAETGELFF
TGCAGCGTGGGTCGACTAGCGGAGACCGGGGAGCTGTTTTTT
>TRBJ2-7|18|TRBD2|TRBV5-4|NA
CASSPRGGEDYLPEGQYF
TGTGCCAGCAGCCCGCGGGGGGGAGAGGACTACCTCCCGGAGGGGCAGTACTTC
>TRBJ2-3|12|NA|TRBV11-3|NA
CVSSYRGDTQYF
TGTGTCAGCAGCTATAGGGGGGATACGCAGTATTTT
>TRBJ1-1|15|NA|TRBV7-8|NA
CASSLADVGGTEAFF
TGTGCCAGCAGCTTAGCGGACGTGGGAGGCACTGAAGCTTTCTTT
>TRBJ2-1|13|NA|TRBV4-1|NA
CASSPLDPNEQFF
TGCGCCAGCAGCCCTCTAGACCCCAATGAGCAGTTCTTC
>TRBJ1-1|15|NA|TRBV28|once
CASSLVLERGMGAFF
TGTGCCAGCAGTTTAGTACTAGAGAGGGGGATGGGAGCTTTCTTT
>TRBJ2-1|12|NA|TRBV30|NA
CAWSYSGNEQFF
TGTGCCTGGAGTTACAGTGGCAATGAGCAGTTCTTC
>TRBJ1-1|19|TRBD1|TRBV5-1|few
CASSSKTPGTGGAATEAFF
TGCGCCAGCAGCTCCAAAACCCCCGGGACAGGGGGGGCGGCGACTGAAGCTTTCTTT
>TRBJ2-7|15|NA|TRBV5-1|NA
CASSPQGGESGEQYF
TGCGCCAGCAGCCCCCAAGGGGGGGAAAGCGGCGAGCAGTACTTC